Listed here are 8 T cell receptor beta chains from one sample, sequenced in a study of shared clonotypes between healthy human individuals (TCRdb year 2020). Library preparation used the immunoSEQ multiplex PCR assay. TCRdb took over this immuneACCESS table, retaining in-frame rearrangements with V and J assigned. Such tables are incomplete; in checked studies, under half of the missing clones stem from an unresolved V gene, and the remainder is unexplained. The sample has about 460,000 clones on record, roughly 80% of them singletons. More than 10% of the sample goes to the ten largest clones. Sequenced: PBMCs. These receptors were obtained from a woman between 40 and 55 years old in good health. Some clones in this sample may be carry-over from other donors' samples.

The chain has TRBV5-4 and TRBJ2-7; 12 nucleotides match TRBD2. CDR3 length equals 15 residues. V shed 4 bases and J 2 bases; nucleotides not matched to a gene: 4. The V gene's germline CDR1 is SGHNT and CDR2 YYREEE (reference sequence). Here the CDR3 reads CASSPGLAGPYEQYF. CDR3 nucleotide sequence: TGTGCCAGCAGCCCGGGACTAGCGGGTCCCTACGAGCAGTACTTC. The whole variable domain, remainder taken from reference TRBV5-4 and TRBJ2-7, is ETGVTQSPTHLIKTRGQQVTLRCSSQSGHNTVSWYQQALGQGPQFIFQYYREEENGRGNFPPRFSGLQFPNYSSELNVNALELDDSALYLCASSPGLAGPYEQYFGPGTRLTVT.

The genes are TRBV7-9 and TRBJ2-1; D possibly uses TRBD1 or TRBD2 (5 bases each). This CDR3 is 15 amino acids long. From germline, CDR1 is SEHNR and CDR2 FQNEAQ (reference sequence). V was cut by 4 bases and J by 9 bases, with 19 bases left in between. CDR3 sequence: CASSSTGPHVGEQFF. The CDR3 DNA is TGTGCCAGCAGCTCCACGGGGCCCCATGTTGGTGAGCAGTTCTTC.

CDR3 nucleotides: TGTGCCTGGAGTGTAGGCGCGGGAGTAACAGATACGCAGTATTTT. Translated: CAWSVGAGVTDTQYF. V usage is TRBV30 and J usage is TRBJ2-3; the match to TRBD2 covers 7 bases. Germline V lookup: CDR1 GTSNPN, CDR2 SVGIG (reference sequence). This CDR3 region has 15 residues. The V segment lost 0 bases and the J segment 3 bases; nucleotides outside the gene matches: 6.

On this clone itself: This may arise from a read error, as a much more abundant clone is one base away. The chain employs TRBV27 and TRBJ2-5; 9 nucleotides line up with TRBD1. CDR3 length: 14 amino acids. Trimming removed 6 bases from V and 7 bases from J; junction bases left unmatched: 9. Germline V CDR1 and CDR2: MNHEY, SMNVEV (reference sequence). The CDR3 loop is CASRPTGGWGTQYF. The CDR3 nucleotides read TGTGCCAGCAGGCCGACAGGGGGGTGGGGGACCCAGTACTTC.

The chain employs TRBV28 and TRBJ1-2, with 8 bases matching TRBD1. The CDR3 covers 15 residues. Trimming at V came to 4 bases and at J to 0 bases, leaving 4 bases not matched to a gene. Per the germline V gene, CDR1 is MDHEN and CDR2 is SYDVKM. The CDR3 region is CASSSQGASNYGYTF. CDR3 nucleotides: TGTGCCAGCAGTTCCCAGGGGGCATCTAACTATGGCTACACCTTC.

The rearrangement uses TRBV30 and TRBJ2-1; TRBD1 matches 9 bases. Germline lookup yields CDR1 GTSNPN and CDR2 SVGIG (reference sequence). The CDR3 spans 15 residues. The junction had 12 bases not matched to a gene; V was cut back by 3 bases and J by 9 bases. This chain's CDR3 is CAWRLGDRESGEQFF. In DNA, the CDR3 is TGTGCCTGGAGGCTAGGGGACAGGGAAAGCGGTGAGCAGTTCTTC. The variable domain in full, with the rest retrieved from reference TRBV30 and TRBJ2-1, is SQTIHQWPATLVQPVGSPLSLECTVEGTSNPNLYWYRQAAGRGLQLLFYSVGIGQISSEVPQNLSASRPQDRQFILSSKKLLLSDSGFYLCAWRLGDRESGEQFFGPGTRLTVL.

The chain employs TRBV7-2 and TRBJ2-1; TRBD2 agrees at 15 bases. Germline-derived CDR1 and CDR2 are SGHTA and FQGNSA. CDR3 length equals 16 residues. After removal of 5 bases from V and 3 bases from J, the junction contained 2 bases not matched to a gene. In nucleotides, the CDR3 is TGTGCCAGCAGCCGGACTAGCGGGAGGGTCTACAATGAGCAGTTCTTC. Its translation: CASSRTSGRVYNEQFF. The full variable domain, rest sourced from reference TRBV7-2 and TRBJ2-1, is GAGVSQSPSNKVTEKGKDVELRCDPISGHTALYWYRQSLGQGLEFLIYFQGNSAPDKSGLPSDRFSAERTGGSVSTLTIQRTQQEDSAVYLCASSRTSGRVYNEQFFGPGTRLTVL.

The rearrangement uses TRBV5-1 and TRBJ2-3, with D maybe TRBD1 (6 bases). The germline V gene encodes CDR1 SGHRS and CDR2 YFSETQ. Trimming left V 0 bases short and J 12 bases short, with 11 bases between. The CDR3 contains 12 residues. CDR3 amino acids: CASSLGTGFQYF. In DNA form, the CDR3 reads TGCGCCAGCAGCTTGGGAACAGGGTTCCAGTATTTT.